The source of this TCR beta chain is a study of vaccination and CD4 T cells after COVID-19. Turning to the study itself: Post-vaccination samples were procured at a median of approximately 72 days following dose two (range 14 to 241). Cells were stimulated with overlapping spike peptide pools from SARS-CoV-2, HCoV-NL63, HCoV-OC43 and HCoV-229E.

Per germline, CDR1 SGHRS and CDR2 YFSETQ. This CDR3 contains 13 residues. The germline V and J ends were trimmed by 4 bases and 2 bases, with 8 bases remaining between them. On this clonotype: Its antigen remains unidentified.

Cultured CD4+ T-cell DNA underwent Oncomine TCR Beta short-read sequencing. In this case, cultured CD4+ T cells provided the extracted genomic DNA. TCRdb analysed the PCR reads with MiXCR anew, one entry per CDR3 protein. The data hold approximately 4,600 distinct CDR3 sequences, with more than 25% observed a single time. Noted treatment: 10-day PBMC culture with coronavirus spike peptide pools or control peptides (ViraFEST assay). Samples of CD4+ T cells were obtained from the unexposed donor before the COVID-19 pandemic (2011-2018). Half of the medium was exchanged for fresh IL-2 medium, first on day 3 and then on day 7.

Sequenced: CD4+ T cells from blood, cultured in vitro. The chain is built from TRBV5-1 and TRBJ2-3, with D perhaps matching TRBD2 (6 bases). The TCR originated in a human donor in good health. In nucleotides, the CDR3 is TGCGCCAGCAGCGGAGGGTCCACAGATACGCAGTATTTT. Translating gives CASSGGSTDTQYF.